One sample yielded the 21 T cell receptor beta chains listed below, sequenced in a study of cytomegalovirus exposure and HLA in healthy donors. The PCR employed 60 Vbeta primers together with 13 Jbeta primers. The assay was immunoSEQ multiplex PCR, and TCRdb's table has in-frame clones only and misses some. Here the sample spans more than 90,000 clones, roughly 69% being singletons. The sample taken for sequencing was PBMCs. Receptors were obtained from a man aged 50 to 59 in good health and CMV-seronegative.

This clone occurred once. CDR3 sequence: CASGRDRGAYEQYF. In DNA form, the CDR3 reads TGTGCCAGCGGAAGGGACAGGGGCGCCTACGAGCAGTACTTC. This chain uses TRBV6-5 with TRBJ2-7, with 10 bases that match TRBD1. V dropped 8 bases and J dropped 2; count of bases not matched to a gene: 6. CDR1 and CDR2 (germline): MNHEY, SVGAGI. This CDR3 has 14 amino acids.

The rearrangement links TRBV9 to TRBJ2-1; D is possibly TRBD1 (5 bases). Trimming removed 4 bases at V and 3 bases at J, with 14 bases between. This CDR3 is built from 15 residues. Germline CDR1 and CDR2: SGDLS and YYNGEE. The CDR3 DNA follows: TGTGCCAGCAGCCCGTCTGGGGCCCTCTACAATGAGCAGTTCTTC. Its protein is CASSPSGALYNEQFF. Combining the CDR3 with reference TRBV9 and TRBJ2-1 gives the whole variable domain DSGVTQTPKHLITATGQRVTLRCSPRSGDLSVYWYQQSLDQGLQFLIQYYNGEERAKGNILERFSAQQFPDLHSELNLSSLELGDSALYFCASSPSGALYNEQFFGPGTRLTVL.

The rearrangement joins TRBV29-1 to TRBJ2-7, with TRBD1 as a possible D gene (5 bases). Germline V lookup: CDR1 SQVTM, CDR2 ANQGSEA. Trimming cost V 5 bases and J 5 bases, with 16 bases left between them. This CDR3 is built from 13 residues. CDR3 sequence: CSVRRQGVNEQYF. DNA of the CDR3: TGCAGCGTTCGGCGGCAGGGTGTCAACGAGCAGTACTTC.

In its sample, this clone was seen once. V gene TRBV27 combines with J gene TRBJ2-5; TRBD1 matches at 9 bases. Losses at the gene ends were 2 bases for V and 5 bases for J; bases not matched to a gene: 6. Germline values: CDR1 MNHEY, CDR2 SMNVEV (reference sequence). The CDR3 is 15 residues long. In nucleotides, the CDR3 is TGTGCCAGCAGTTTAGGGGGGACAGGGCTTGAGACCCAGTACTTC. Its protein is CASSLGGTGLETQYF.

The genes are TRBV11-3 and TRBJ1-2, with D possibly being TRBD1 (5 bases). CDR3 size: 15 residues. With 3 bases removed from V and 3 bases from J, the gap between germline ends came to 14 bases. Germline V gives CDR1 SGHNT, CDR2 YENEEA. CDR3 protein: CASSLRPRADYGYTF. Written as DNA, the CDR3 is TGTGCCAGCAGCTTGCGGCCCAGGGCTGACTATGGCTACACCTTC.

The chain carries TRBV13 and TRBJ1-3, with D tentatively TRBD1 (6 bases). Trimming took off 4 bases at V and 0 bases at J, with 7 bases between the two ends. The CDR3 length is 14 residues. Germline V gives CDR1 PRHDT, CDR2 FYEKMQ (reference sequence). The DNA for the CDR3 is TGTGCCAGCAGCTGGACAGCCTCTGGAAACACCATATATTTT. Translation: CASSWTASGNTIYF.

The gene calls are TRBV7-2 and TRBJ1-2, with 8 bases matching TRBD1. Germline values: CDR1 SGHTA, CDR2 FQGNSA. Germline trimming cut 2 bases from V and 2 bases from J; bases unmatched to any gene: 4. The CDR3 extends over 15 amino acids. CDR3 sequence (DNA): TGTGCCAGCAGCTTATCTCGGGACAGGAACTATGGCTACACCTTC. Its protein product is CASSLSRDRNYGYTF.

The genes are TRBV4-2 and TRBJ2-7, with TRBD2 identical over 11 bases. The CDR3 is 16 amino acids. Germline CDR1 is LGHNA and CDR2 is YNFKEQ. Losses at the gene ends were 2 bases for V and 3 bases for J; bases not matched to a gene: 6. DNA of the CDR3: TGTGCCAGCAGCCAACCTATAGCGGGGGGGTTCTACGAGCAGTACTTC. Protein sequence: CASSQPIAGGFYEQYF.

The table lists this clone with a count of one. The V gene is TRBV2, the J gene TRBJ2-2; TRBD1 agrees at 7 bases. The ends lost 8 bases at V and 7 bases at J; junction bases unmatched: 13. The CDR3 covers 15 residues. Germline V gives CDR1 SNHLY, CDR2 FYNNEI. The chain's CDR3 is CASSKGRGLGGELFF. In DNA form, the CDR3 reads TGTGCCAGCTCAAAAGGCAGGGGGTTGGGCGGGGAGCTGTTTTTT.

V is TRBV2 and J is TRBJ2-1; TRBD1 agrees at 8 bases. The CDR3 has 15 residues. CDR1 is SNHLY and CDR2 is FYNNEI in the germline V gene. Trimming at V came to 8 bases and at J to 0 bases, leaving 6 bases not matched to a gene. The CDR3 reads CASQGQGSSYNEQFF. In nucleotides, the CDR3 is TGTGCCAGCCAAGGACAGGGAAGCTCCTACAATGAGCAGTTCTTC.

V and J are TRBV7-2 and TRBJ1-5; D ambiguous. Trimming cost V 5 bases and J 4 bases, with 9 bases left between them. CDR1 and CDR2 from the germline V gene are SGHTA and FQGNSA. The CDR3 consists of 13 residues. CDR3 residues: CASSTSLNQPQHF. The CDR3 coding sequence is TGTGCCAGCAGCACTAGCCTTAATCAGCCCCAGCATTTT. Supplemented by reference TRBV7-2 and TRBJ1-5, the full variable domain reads GAGVSQSPSNKVTEKGKDVELRCDPISGHTALYWYRQSLGQGLEFLIYFQGNSAPDKSGLPSDRFSAERTGGSVSTLTIQRTQQEDSAVYLCASSTSLNQPQHFGDGTRLSIL.

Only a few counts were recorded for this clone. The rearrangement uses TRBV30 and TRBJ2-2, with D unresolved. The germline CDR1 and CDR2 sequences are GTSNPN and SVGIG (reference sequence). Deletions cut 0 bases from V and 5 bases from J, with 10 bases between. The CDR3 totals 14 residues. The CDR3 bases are TGTGCCTGGAGTGTACTCAAGGAGACCGGGGAGCTGTTTTTT. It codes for CAWSVLKETGELFF.

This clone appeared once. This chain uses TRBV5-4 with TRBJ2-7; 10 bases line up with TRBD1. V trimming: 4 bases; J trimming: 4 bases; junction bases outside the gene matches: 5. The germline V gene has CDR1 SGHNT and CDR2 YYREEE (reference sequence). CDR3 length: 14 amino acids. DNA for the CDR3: TGTGCCAGCAGCGTGGACAGGGGGGCTTACGAGCAGTACGTC. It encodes CASSVDRGAYEQYV.

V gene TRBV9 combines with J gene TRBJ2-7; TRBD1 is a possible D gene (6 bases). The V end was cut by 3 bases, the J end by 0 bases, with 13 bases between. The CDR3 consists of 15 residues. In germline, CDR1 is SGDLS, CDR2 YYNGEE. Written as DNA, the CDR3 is TGTGCCAGCAGCGCCGGGACATCGAGCTCCTACGAGCAGTACTTC. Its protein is CASSAGTSSSYEQYF.

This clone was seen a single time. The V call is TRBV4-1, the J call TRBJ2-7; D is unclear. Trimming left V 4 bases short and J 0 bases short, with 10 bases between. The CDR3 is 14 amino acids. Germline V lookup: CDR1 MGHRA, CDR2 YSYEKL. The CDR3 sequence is CASSPLEISYEQYF. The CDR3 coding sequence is TGCGCCAGCAGCCCCCTGGAGATCTCCTACGAGCAGTACTTC.

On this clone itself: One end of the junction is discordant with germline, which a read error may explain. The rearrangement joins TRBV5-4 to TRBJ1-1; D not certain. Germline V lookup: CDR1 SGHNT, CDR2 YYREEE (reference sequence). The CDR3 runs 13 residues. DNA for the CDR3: TGTGTCAGCAGCTCCAGTCTGAACACTGAAGCTTTCTTT. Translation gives CVSSSSLNTEAFF.

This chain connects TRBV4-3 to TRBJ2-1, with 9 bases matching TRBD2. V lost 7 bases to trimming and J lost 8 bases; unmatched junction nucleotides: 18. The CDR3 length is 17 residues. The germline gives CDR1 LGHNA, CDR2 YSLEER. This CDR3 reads CASNNVWGTSPAHEQFF. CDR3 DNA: TGCGCCAGCAACAACGTTTGGGGGACTAGCCCAGCCCATGAGCAGTTCTTC.

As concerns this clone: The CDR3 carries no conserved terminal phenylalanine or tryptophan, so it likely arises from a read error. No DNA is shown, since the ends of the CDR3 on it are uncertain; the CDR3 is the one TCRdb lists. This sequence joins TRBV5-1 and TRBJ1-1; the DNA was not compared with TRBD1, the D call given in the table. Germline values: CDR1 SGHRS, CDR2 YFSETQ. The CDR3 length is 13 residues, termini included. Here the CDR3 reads CASSLELGTEALV.

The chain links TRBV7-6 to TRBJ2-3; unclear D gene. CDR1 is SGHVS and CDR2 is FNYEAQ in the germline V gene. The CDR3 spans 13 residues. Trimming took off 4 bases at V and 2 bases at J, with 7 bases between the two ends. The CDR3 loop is CASSSGPTDTQYF. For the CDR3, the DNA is TGTGCCAGCAGCTCAGGCCCCACAGATACGCAGTATTTT.

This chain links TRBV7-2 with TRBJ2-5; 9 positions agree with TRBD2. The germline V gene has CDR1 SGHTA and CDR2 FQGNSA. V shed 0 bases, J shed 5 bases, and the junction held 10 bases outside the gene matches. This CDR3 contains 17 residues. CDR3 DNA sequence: TGTGCCAGCAGCTTAGCAGGCGGGGGGGCCGGATTTGAGACCCAGTACTTC. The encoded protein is CASSLAGGGAGFETQYF.

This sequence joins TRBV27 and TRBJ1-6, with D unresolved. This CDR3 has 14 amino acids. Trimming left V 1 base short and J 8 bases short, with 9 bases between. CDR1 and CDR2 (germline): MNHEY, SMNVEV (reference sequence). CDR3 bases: TGTGCCAGCAGTTTATTAGGGAGTGATTCACCCCTCCACTTT. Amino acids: CASSLLGSDSPLHF.